The rows below give T cell receptor beta chains drawn from one sample of a study of STAT5B mutations in CD4+ large granular lymphocyte leukemia. Method: immunoSEQ multiplex PCR; TCRdb's copy keeps in-frame clones and lacks some. The repertoire consists of roughly 36,000 clones, with 65% to 70% occurring once and the leading ten covering 2.7%. Sequencing was performed on CD4+ T cells from blood buffy coats. The receptor set was obtained from a human donor in good health. The conserved cysteine and the conserved F or W are not part of the CDR3 here. The order of the fields is V gene, clone size, CDR3 protein. Only some rows state a clone size, as once, few, many or a class for expanded clones.

>TRBV5-6|once
ASSPLVERGGRETQY
>TRBV19|NA
ASSLQGGYEQY
>TRBV18|once
ASSPERGDAGELF
>TRBV5-1|few
ASSGGASYNEQF
>TRBV28|NA
ASSPGWGYSYEQY
>TRBV5-3|NA
ARSSDPTYEQY
>TRBV7-7|NA
ASSPLVLTQTQY
>TRBV5-6|NA
ASSPLSYNEQF
>TRBV5-6|NA
ASSPSGGAVNTQY
>TRBV5-1|NA
ASSAGLAGIQETQY
>TRBV6-5|NA
ASSPDRVGNTIY
>TRBV5-1|NA
ASSYFRGGGTDTQY
>TRBV7-2|few
ASSLGAGSAYEQY
>TRBV5-1|NA
ASSLLEGAPNEQF
>TRBV4-3|NA
ASSQDTTGAYYGYT
>TRBV19|NA
ASRLRAGALDTQY
>TRBV30|once
AWSVLDGSRYGYT
>TRBV19|NA
ASSITRAGSYEQY
>TRBV6-6|NA
ASRGRSGELSYEQY
>TRBV4-1|NA
ASSQDSRGTEAF
>TRBV7-9|NA
ASNRPGGEQY
>TRBV5-6|NA
ASSLRGGEGYT
>TRBV11-2|NA
ASSLGTGTTLDTQY
>TRBV9|few
ASSVDGAGQPQH
>TRBV5-8|NA
ASSLERGGQPQH
>TRBV7-8|NA
ASSLRRVTEAF
>TRBV27|NA
ASSRGDEQY
>TRBV12-5|NA
ASGFWGGETQY
>TRBV5-1|NA
ASCRTGLQETQY
>TRBV18|NA
ASSNRDSSSGNTIY
>TRBV9|NA
ASSKGDPMGEQY
>TRBV9|NA
ASSVGTGSLGNTIY
>TRBV11-2|NA
ASSLLAGGYNEQF
>TRBV19|NA
ACRDRGVNEQF
>TRBV7-8|once
ASSLSGGGSSYEQY
>TRBV5-3|NA
ARSWGLAGHEQY
>TRBV15|few
ATSRERTGYSNQPQH
>TRBV5-4|NA
ASSLRGMRYGYT
>TRBV19|few
ASSIGFLIQPQH
>TRBV30|NA
AWSGTGVFNYGYT
>TRBV2|few
AGVWGIPSPLH
>TRBV5-1|NA
ASSPDSLAEAF
>TRBV9|NA
ASSVAPAGGDEKLF
>TRBV29-1|NA
SVYRGRGYTEAF
>TRBV6-5|few
ASSYTDRPSTEAF
>TRBV4-2|NA
ASSQNSGQQATELF
>TRBV5-1|once
ASSLAIGEGFGEQF
>TRBV10-3|once
AISEVGGMNTEAF
>TRBV5-5|NA
ASSWGDTEAF
>TRBV6-6|NA
AISDSGTGTGELF
>TRBV7-9|NA
ASSSLAGTTETQY
>TRBV7-2|NA
ASSLQGLREQY
>TRBV28|NA
ASSAPPGLAGHVPYEQY
>TRBV6-5|NA
ASSYQAGGYDEQF
>TRBV5-1|NA
ASSLSSSPQETQY